This T cell receptor beta chain was recovered during a study of cytomegalovirus exposure and HLA in healthy donors. Broader study findings: According to a later analysis, donors in an Asian-associated ancestry cluster reportedly had fewer N-insertions than the roughly 660-donor mean. Immune exposure information comprised only CMV serostatus. Within a later analysis, the majority of CMV-associated TCR beta chains appeared HLA-restricted.

Germline V gene sequence: CDR1 LNHNV, CDR2 YYDKDF (reference sequence). V lost 5 bases and J lost 7; bases outside the gene matches: 10. This CDR3 has 14 amino acids. This PCR relied on a set of 60 Vbeta primers and 13 Jbeta primers. TCRdb's table, derived via immunoSEQ multiplex PCR, lists solely in-frame clones and lacks some. The sample holds about 130,000 clones, about 70% seen once. To note about this clone: Its antigen is as yet unknown.

The chain joins TRBV15 to TRBJ2-7; 8 bases agree with TRBD1. The sample taken for sequencing was PBMCs. The clonotype originates from a woman between 40 and 55 years old in good health and CMV-seropositive. CDR3 coding DNA: TGTGCCACCAGCGCGTGGGACAGGCGTGGGGAGCAGTACTTC. Its protein is CATSAWDRRGEQYF.